The following is a T cell receptor (beta chain) sequence with its context. Its antigen remains unknown. The second PCR ran about 6 to 12 cycles with a sample-barcoded 5' primer and J-beta primers. TCRdb analysed the 5' RACE reads with MiXCR anew, one entry per CDR3 protein. The sample shows about 1.4 million distinct CDR3 sequences, roughly 64% of them seen only once. Extraction of total RNA produced a minimum of 5 micrograms from each sample. The data belong to a study of blood T cells in healthy people across ages. Study-wide context: Template switching caught about one barcoded beta molecule for each two T cells.

The CDR3 spans 15 residues. Between the trimmed V and J ends, which lost 4 bases and 7 bases, there was a span of 23 bases. Per germline, CDR1 SQVTM and CDR2 ANQGSEA. Study results and caveats: In older individuals, TCR beta diversity per million T cells was lower, falling roughly linearly with age. Diversity estimates drawn from one million T cells were deemed underestimates.

This chain joins TRBV29-1 and TRBJ2-7; D is unclear. The sequencing sample was made of blood. The clonotype was recovered from a man between 18 and 29 years old in good health. Here the CDR3 DNA reads TGCAGCGTTGTGGTTGGACGGGTTCCCCCCCCTGAGCAGTACTTC. Its protein is CSVVVGRVPPPEQYF.